The T cell receptor (beta chain) under discussion was sequenced for a study of regulatory T cells in long-lasting Graves disease. Time point meaning: persistent/refractory GD, antithyroid drugs over 5 years with positive TRAb. PBMC RNA served as the TCR library source. As a group, patients came from one endocrinology department in Xi'an, China. As regards this clonotype: Its antigen is not identified.

Broader study findings: Study of thyroid tissue was not done, with only peripheral blood studied. Reduced TCR diversity was observed in persistent Graves' patients versus newly diagnosed patients.

V lost 4 bases and J 8 bases, leaving 17 bases between the germline ends. Germline CDR1 reads LGHDT; CDR2 reads YNNKEL (reference sequence). This CDR3 region has 14 residues. Sequencing libraries for TCR beta were prepared with iRepertoire HTBI primers and Arm-PCR of CDR3 regions. Each CDR3 protein gets one entry after TCRdb re-called the multiplex PCR reads with MiXCR. The sample records 700,000 or so distinct CDR3 sequences, 25% to 30% being singletons. The chain links TRBV3-1 to TRBJ1-2, with D uncertain. The specimen comprised peripheral blood mononuclear cells (PBMCs), sampled when the disease was refractory, from a patient treated with antithyroid drugs. The receptor was isolated from a female donor with Graves disease. CDR3 nucleotide sequence: TGTGCCAGCAGCCCCTGGGCGTCAAATGGAGGCTACACCTTC. It specifies CASSPWASNGGYTF. The full variable domain, with the rest looked up from reference TRBV3-1 and TRBJ1-2, is DTAVSQTPKYLVTQMGNDKSIKCEQNLGHDTMYWYKQDSKKFLKIMFSYNNKELIINETVPNRFSPKSPDKAHLNLHINSLELGDSAVYFCASSPWASNGGYTFGSGTRLTVV.